This TCR beta chain was sequenced during a study of shared clonotypes between healthy human individuals. Trimming removed 4 bases from V and 3 bases from J, with 9 bases in between. Germline V gene data show CDR1 as SGHVS and CDR2 as FNYEAQ. This CDR3 contains 13 residues. The investigators split CD4+ cells into a CD45RA+ naive subset and a CD45RA-negative memory subset. Only in-frame clones appear in the TCRdb table, and some are missing; sequencing was by immunoSEQ multiplex PCR. The profile covers about 660,000 clones, with over 65% appearing a single time and 1.5% to 2% taken by the ten largest. About this clone itself: Its cognate antigen is unknown. A clone one base away is much larger, so this may be a read error. Different DNA sequences within this sample yield the same CDR3.

General study results and limits: Rarefaction showed sorted-subset sequencing was incomplete despite large depth.

The V call is TRBV7-6, the J call TRBJ1-1; D uncertain. The sequenced sample was memory CD4+ T cells sorted from blood. Subset indicated: CD45RA-negative fraction. This receptor was identified in a woman in her 30s in good health. CDR3 DNA: TGTGCCAGCAGCTCTCAGCGGGACACTGAAGCTTTCTTT. Translating it yields CASSSQRDTEAFF.